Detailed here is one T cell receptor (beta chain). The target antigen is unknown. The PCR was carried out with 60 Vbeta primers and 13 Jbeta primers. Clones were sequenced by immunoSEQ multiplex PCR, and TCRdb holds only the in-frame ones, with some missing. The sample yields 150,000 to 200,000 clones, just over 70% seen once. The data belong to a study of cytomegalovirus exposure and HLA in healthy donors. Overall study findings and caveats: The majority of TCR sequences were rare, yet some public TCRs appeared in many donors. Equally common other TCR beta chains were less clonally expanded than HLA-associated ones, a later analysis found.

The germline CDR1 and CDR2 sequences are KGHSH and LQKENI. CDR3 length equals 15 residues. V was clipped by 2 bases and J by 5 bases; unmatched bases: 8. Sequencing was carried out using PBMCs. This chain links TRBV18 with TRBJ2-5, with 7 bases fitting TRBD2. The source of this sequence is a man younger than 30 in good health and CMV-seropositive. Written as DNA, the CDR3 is TGTGCCAGCTCACCAATGGAACTAGCGCGGGAGACCCAGTACTTC. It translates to CASSPMELARETQYF.